The 21 T cell receptor beta chains below all came from one sample that was sequenced in a study of cytotoxic CD8 clonotypes in ibrutinib-treated CLL. Generated by immunoSEQ multiplex PCR, the TCRdb table keeps only in-frame clones and is missing some. The profile shows some 300,000 clones, 80% of them singletons. The sample was PBMCs, taken before ibrutinib treatment. The receptors derive from a human donor with chronic lymphocytic leukemia.

This chain joins TRBV15 and TRBJ2-2, with a tentative D call TRBD2 (5 bases). CDR1 and CDR2 (germline): LNHNV, YYDKDF (reference sequence). V lost 3 bases to trimming and J lost 6 bases, with 11 bases between them. CDR3 length: 14 residues. The CDR3 loop is CATSRWLAPGELFF. The CDR3 DNA reads as TGTGCCACCAGCAGGTGGCTAGCCCCCGGGGAGCTGTTTTTT.

The chain links TRBV29-1 to TRBJ1-2, with TRBD1 identical over 7 bases. Germline lookup yields CDR1 SQVTM and CDR2 ANQGSEA. CDR3 size: 13 residues. Trimming at V came to 3 bases and at J to 6 bases, leaving 7 bases not matched to a gene. In nucleotides, the CDR3 is TGCAGCGTTGATCCTACAGGGGAGGATGGCTACACCTTC. Amino acids: CSVDPTGEDGYTF.

The chain uses TRBV6-5 and TRBJ2-1; D gene uncertain. CDR3 size: 16 residues. CDR1 and CDR2 (germline): MNHEY, SVGAGI. The V gene lost 0 bases and the J gene lost 1 base, with 10 bases spanning the gap. CDR3 coding DNA: TGTGCCAGCAGTTACTCGAGAGGAGATTCCTACAATGAGCAGTTCTTC. It is translated as CASSYSRGDSYNEQFF.

V usage is TRBV4-3 and J usage is TRBJ1-1; possible D gene TRBD1, 5 bases. V dropped 0 bases and J dropped 5 bases, with 13 bases sitting between them. This CDR3 is built from 15 residues. Germline V CDR1 and CDR2: LGHNA, YSLEER. CDR3 region: CASSQDPGLYTEAFF. CDR3 bases: TGCGCCAGCAGCCAAGATCCAGGGCTATATACTGAAGCTTTCTTT.

The sample holds one count of this clone. J is TRBJ2-2 and V is TRBV18; D ambiguous. The CDR3 is made up of 13 amino acids. The V gene's germline CDR1 is KGHSH and CDR2 LQKENI. Trimming pared 7 bases from V and 1 base from J, leaving 7 bases between. Here the CDR3 DNA reads TGTGCCAGCTGCCCAGAGAACACCGGGGAGCTGTTTTTT. Residues: CASCPENTGELFF.

This clone was counted once. The chain links TRBV30 to TRBJ2-2; D may correspond to TRBD1 or TRBD2 (5 bases each). The germline V gene has CDR1 GTSNPN and CDR2 SVGIG (reference sequence). This CDR3 region has 13 residues. V lost 2 bases and J 7 bases, leaving 11 bases between the germline ends. For the CDR3, the DNA is TGTGCCTGGAGTTTGGGGGTCAGCGGGGAGCTGTTTTTT. It codes for CAWSLGVSGELFF.

The chain uses TRBV4-1 and TRBJ1-2, with D unclear. V gave up 0 bases and J gave up 5 bases, with 13 bases separating them. The CDR3 is made up of 15 amino acids. Germline V gives CDR1 MGHRA, CDR2 YSYEKL. CDR3: CASSQDLGSLYGYTF. The CDR3 DNA is TGCGCCAGCAGCCAAGATTTGGGCAGCCTATATGGCTACACCTTC.

The chain uses TRBV18 and TRBJ2-7, with 10 bases aligning to TRBD2. The CDR3 runs 16 residues. V lost 2 bases to trimming and J lost 4 bases; unmatched junction nucleotides: 8. In germline, CDR1 is KGHSH, CDR2 LQKENI. The CDR3 loop reads CASSPVMLAGVYEQYF. CDR3 sequence (DNA): TGTGCCAGCTCACCAGTCATGCTAGCGGGAGTGTACGAGCAGTACTTC.

The table lists this clone with a few counts. The chain couples TRBV19 to TRBJ2-7, with TRBD1 identical over 8 bases. Per germline, CDR1 LNHDA and CDR2 SQIVND (reference sequence). The CDR3 is 14 residues long. With 4 bases clipped from V and 5 bases from J, the junction kept 7 bases outside the gene matches. The CDR3 DNA sequence: TGTGCCAGTAGTAGAACGACAGGGGAAAACGAGCAGTACTTC. Its protein is CASSRTTGENEQYF.

CDR3 protein: CASSAEEALGTEAFF. In DNA, the CDR3 is TGTGCCAGCAGCGCGGAGGAGGCATTGGGCACTGAAGCTTTCTTT. This chain links TRBV6-4 with TRBJ1-1; no definite D call. Trimming pared 6 bases from V and 4 bases from J, leaving 18 bases between. The CDR3 has 15 residues. Looked up from germline, CDR1 is MRHNA and CDR2 is SNTAGT.

The chain uses TRBV6-5 and TRBJ1-5, with D unresolved. The CDR3 contains 14 residues. V was pared by 6 bases and J by 5 bases, with 14 bases between. Germline CDR1 reads MNHEY; CDR2 reads SVGAGI. The CDR3 DNA sequence: TGTGCCAGCAGGGATCTAACACGGCATCAGCCCCAGCATTTT. Its protein is CASRDLTRHQPQHF.

This chain connects TRBV14 to TRBJ2-7; D not certain. Per the germline V gene, CDR1 is SGHDN and CDR2 is FVKESK. The CDR3 has 11 amino acids. Deletions cut 1 base from V and 5 bases from J, with 3 bases between. CDR3 sequence (DNA): TGTGCCAGCAGCCAAGTTGACGAGCAGTACTTC. It yields the protein CASSQVDEQYF. Together with reference TRBV14 and TRBJ2-7, the CDR3 gives the full variable domain: EAGVTQFPSHSVIEKGQTVTLRCDPISGHDNLYWYRRVMGKEIKFLLHFVKESKQDESGMPNNRFLAERTGGTYSTLKVQPAELEDSGVYFCASSQVDEQYFGPGTRLTVT.

The rearrangement uses TRBV5-6 and TRBJ1-2, with TRBD1 matching over 7 bases. The CDR3 runs to 15 residues. Germline CDR1 SGHDT, CDR2 YYEEEE. V shed 4 bases, J shed 5 bases, and the junction held 11 bases outside the gene matches. CDR3 loop: CASSAIDRDLYGYTF. CDR3 bases: TGTGCCAGCAGCGCTATTGACAGGGATTTATATGGCTACACCTTC.

This clone showed up just once. The chain couples TRBV6-6 to TRBJ2-7; perhaps TRBD2 as D (6 bases). The V end lost 6 bases, the J end lost 12 bases, and 24 bases lay between the germline ends. There are 14 residues in the CDR3. The V gene's germline CDR1 is MNHNY and CDR2 SVGAGI (reference sequence). The CDR3 sequence is CASSPGDGTESGYF. The CDR3 nucleotides are TGTGCCAGCAGCCCCGGGGACGGGACTGAGTCGGGGTACTTC.

J is TRBJ1-5 and V is TRBV6-1, with 10 bases matching TRBD1. CDR3 length equals 14 residues. Germline-derived CDR1 and CDR2 are MNHNS and SASEGT. V trimming: 5 bases; J trimming: 7 bases; junction bases outside the gene matches: 5. CDR3 nucleotide sequence: TGTGCCAGCAGTAGACAGGGGGCAGAACAGCCCCAGCATTTT. Encoded protein: CASSRQGAEQPQHF.

The table lists this clone with a count of one. This chain uses TRBV4-3 with TRBJ1-1, with D perhaps TRBD1 (6 bases). CDR1 and CDR2 (germline): LGHNA, YSLEER. V gave up 8 bases and J gave up 2 bases, with 18 bases separating them. CDR3 length: 15 amino acids. CDR3 residues: CASRRYGQLNTEAFF. Here the CDR3 DNA reads TGCGCCAGCCGACGATACGGACAGCTAAACACTGAAGCTTTCTTT.

The chain employs TRBV28 and TRBJ2-7; D is undetermined. The V and J ends lost 7 bases and 0 bases respectively, with 16 bases between them. CDR1 is MDHEN and CDR2 is SYDVKM in the germline V gene. CDR3 length: 15 residues. The CDR3 region has the DNA TGTGCCAGCACGAGACAAATACGGGCCTCCTACGAGCAGTACTTC. This encodes CASTRQIRASYEQYF.

This sequence joins TRBV7-2 and TRBJ1-2, with D hard to call. V was cut by 5 bases and J by 6 bases, with 19 bases left in between. The CDR3 is 15 residues long. The germline CDR1 and CDR2 sequences are SGHTA and FQGNSA. DNA of the CDR3: TGTGCCAGCAGCGAGATCGTAGTGGCAGCTGATGGCTACACCTTC. Translated, it gives CASSEIVVAADGYTF.

In the case of this clone: The junction does not match germline at one end; this may be a read error. The chain recombines TRBV29-1 with TRBJ1-1; D is uncertain. The CDR3 has 12 amino acids. The germline V gene has CDR1 SQVTM and CDR2 ANQGSEA. The CDR3 spells CSVERPRFQYAF. The CDR3 nucleotides read TGCAGCGTTGAACGACCCCGCTTTCAATACGCCTTT.

This clone was detected a few times. This chain uses TRBV28 with TRBJ1-1; D is undetermined. The CDR3 is made up of 13 amino acids. Germline-derived CDR1 and CDR2 are MDHEN and SYDVKM. The V end was cut by 3 bases, the J end by 0 bases, with 5 bases between. The CDR3 DNA reads as TGTGCCAGCAGTTTTCCGATGAACACTGAAGCTTTCTTT. It yields the protein CASSFPMNTEAFF.

The rearrangement uses TRBV5-1 and TRBJ1-2, with D possibly being TRBD1 (5 bases). Trimming shortened V by 0 bases and J by 4 bases, and 16 bases separated the two germline ends. This CDR3 is built from 16 residues. Germline-derived CDR1 and CDR2 are SGHRS and YFSETQ. CDR3 protein: CASSLEEVGLGYGYTF. CDR3 nucleotides: TGCGCCAGCAGCTTGGAAGAGGTGGGGCTCGGCTATGGCTACACCTTC.